Listed below are T cell receptor beta chains from one sample, sequenced in a study of spatial heterogeneity in lung cancer. TCRdb processed the 5' RACE reads anew with MiXCR; each CDR3 protein has one entry. The sample contains about 45,000 distinct CDR3 sequences, under 7.5% of which appear only once. The sequenced sample was PBMCs, obtained at surgery. These receptors originate from a female donor with early-stage non-small cell lung cancer. CDR3s include the opening cysteine and the closing phenylalanine or tryptophan. Fields, in order: D gene, clone size, V gene, J gene, CDR3 protein, CDR3 DNA. D genes are given only for firm matches. Clone size, where shown, is once, few, many, or a class for clones that have expanded.

.,many,TRBV7-2,TRBJ1-1,CASSSLQGGNTEAFF,TGTGCCAGCAGCTCCCTTCAAGGGGGAAACACTGAAGCTTTCTTT
.,many,TRBV7-2,TRBJ2-2,CASSLSPAGNTGELFF,TGTGCCAGCAGCTTGAGTCCGGCAGGGAACACCGGGGAGCTGTTTTTT
TRBD1,many,TRBV2,TRBJ2-2,CASSTGTVNTGELFF,TGTGCCAGCAGTACCGGGACAGTGAACACCGGGGAGCTGTTTTTT
.,.,TRBV20-1,TRBJ2-3,CSARLSVDTQYF,TGCAGTGCTAGATTGTCTGTAGATACGCAGTATTTT
TRBD1,many,TRBV11-1,TRBJ1-2,CASSAGTGNYGYTF,TGTGCCAGCAGCGCCGGGACAGGAAACTATGGCTACACCTTC
TRBD2,.,TRBV20-1,TRBJ2-1,CSASTSVRHNEQFF,TGCAGTGCCAGTACTAGCGTCAGACACAATGAGCAGTTCTTC
.,.,TRBV12-3/TRBV12-4,TRBJ2-5,CASSLLGAGMKTQYF,TGTGCCAGCAGCCTCCTGGGGGCCGGGATGAAGACCCAGTACTTC
.,few,TRBV29-1,TRBJ2-2,CSVAYHTGELFF,TGCAGCGTTGCGTACCACACCGGGGAGCTGTTTTTT
.,many,TRBV11-2,TRBJ2-7,CASSLYPDSYEQYF,TGTGCCAGCAGCTTATATCCGGATTCCTACGAGCAGTACTTC
TRBD1,many,TRBV29-1,TRBJ1-5,CSVRVGTGSQPQHF,TGCAGCGTTCGTGTCGGGACAGGGAGTCAGCCCCAGCATTTT
.,few,TRBV4-2,TRBJ1-4,CASSQDRGVPTNEKLFF,TGTGCCAGCAGCCAAGACAGGGGCGTCCCAACTAATGAAAAACTGTTTTTT
TRBD2,many,TRBV29-1,TRBJ2-5,CSVSGTSGGNLMETQYF,TGCAGCGTCTCAGGGACTAGCGGTGGGAATCTGATGGAGACCCAGTACTTC
.,many,TRBV5-1,TRBJ1-2,CASSLRRGDYGYTF,TGCGCCAGCAGCTTGAGGAGAGGGGACTATGGCTACACCTTC
TRBD1,many,TRBV12-3/TRBV12-4,TRBJ1-5,CASSHSGTGRPQHF,TGTGCCAGCAGTCATTCCGGGACAGGGAGGCCCCAGCATTTT
TRBD2,many,TRBV29-1,TRBJ2-3,CSVGGTSRTTDTQYF,TGCAGCGTTGGGGGGACTAGCAGAACCACAGATACGCAGTATTTT
TRBD1,few,TRBV20-1,TRBJ2-7,CSAPGTGGYEQYF,TGCAGTGCCCCCGGGACAGGGGGCTACGAGCAGTACTTC
.,.,TRBV20-1,TRBJ2-2,CSAPRISQNTGELFF,TGCAGTGCCCCGAGGATATCCCAGAACACCGGGGAGCTGTTTTTT
TRBD2,many,TRBV6-6,TRBJ2-1,CASRTSGGAWNEQFF,TGTGCCAGCCGGACTAGCGGGGGGGCTTGGAATGAGCAGTTCTTC
.,many,TRBV20-1,TRBJ2-5,CSARAGQVTQYF,TGCAGTGCTAGGGCAGGCCAAGTGACCCAGTACTTC
TRBD1,.,TRBV5-1,TRBJ1-2,CASSSTGANYGYTF,TGCGCCAGCAGTTCGACAGGGGCTAACTATGGCTACACCTTC
TRBD1,few,TRBV6-6,TRBJ2-7,CASTLGTDYRYEQYF,TGTGCCAGCACATTGGGGACAGACTATCGCTACGAGCAGTACTTC
.,few,TRBV19,TRBJ1-1,CASSTSYGTTIRNTEAFF,TGTGCCAGTAGTACCTCCTACGGGACAACCATTAGGAACACTGAAGCTTTCTTT
.,many,TRBV12-3/TRBV12-4,TRBJ2-5,CASSFGEETQYF,TGTGCCAGCAGTTTCGGGGAAGAGACCCAGTACTTC
.,few,TRBV20-1,TRBJ1-1,CSAKGDDSEAFF,TGCAGTGCCAAGGGAGACGACAGTGAAGCTTTCTTT
.,few,TRBV6-2/TRBV6-3,TRBJ2-6,CASSYSGANVLTF,TGTGCCAGCAGTTACAGTGGGGCCAACGTCCTGACTTTC
.,many,TRBV5-1,TRBJ2-3,CASSLSMGDTQYF,TGCGCCAGCAGCTTGAGTATGGGAGATACGCAGTATTTT
TRBD1,many,TRBV3-1,TRBJ2-7,CASSRRQGAVDEQYF,TGTGCCAGCAGCCGTAGACAGGGAGCCGTCGACGAGCAGTACTTC
.,.,TRBV5-5,TRBJ2-2,CASSLLQLNTGELFF,TGTGCCAGCAGCTTGTTACAGTTGAACACCGGGGAGCTGTTTTTT
.,many,TRBV11-2,TRBJ1-6,CASSLTVTYNSPLHF,TGTGCCAGCAGCTTGACAGTCACCTATAATTCACCCCTCCACTTT
.,many,TRBV6-5,TRBJ1-1,CASSYSWGQSTEAFF,TGTGCCAGCAGTTATTCTTGGGGGCAGAGCACTGAAGCTTTCTTT
.,.,TRBV20-1,TRBJ2-5,CSARDGHRNQETQYF,TGCAGTGCTAGAGATGGGCACAGGAACCAAGAGACCCAGTACTTC
.,.,TRBV9,TRBJ1-2,CASSPLPANYGYTF,TGTGCCAGCAGCCCCTTGCCAGCTAACTATGGCTACACCTTC
TRBD2,.,TRBV4-1,TRBJ2-7,CASSPGTRRPYEQYF,TGCGCCAGCAGCCCGGGGACTAGGAGGCCCTACGAGCAGTACTTC
.,many,TRBV9,TRBJ1-4,CASSVAINEKLFF,TGTGCCAGCAGCGTAGCTATAAATGAAAAACTGTTTTTT
.,.,TRBV11-2,TRBJ2-7,CASSLWETYEQYF,TGTGCCAGCAGCTTATGGGAAACCTACGAGCAGTACTTC
TRBD1,many,TRBV4-1,TRBJ2-1,CASSLGQGVYNEQFF,TGCGCCAGCAGCCTAGGACAGGGGGTTTACAATGAGCAGTTCTTC
.,many,TRBV12-3/TRBV12-4,TRBJ1-5,CASSLSGSQPQHF,TGTGCCAGCAGTTTATCGGGTTCTCAGCCCCAGCATTTT
TRBD1,.,TRBV3-1,TRBJ1-2,CASSQGPDRGGYGYTF,TGTGCCAGCAGCCAAGGCCCGGACAGGGGGGGATATGGCTACACCTTC
.,.,TRBV9,TRBJ2-7,CASSAQTSPTGEQYF,TGTGCCAGCAGCGCTCAGACGTCCCCAACGGGCGAGCAGTACTTC
TRBD2,many,TRBV3-1,TRBJ2-3,CASSQESSGGPRDTQYF,TGTGCCAGCAGCCAAGAATCTAGCGGGGGGCCGAGGGATACGCAGTATTTT
.,few,TRBV5-5,TRBJ1-1,CASSSYYPRGNTEAFF,TGTGCCAGCAGCTCTTACTATCCAAGGGGGAACACTGAAGCTTTCTTT
TRBD2,many,TRBV7-2,TRBJ2-5,CASSLLLAGGAETQYF,TGTGCCAGCAGCCTCCTGCTAGCGGGGGGGGCAGAGACCCAGTACTTC
.,.,TRBV28,TRBJ1-2,CASSFLGNGYTF,TGTGCCAGCAGTTTTCTGGGAAATGGCTACACCTTC
.,many,TRBV7-9,TRBJ1-1,CASSPQPNTEAFF,TGTGCCAGCAGCCCCCAACCAAACACTGAAGCTTTCTTT
.,many,TRBV7-2,TRBJ2-1,CASSLSPNEQFF,TGTGCCAGCAGCTTATCCCCCAATGAGCAGTTCTTC
.,many,TRBV24-1,TRBJ2-1,CATADGRQGSSYNEQFF,TGTGCCACTGCAGACGGGCGTCAGGGGAGCTCCTACAATGAGCAGTTCTTC
TRBD1,many,TRBV19,TRBJ1-1,CASRPSRDRGRGTEAFF,TGTGCCAGTAGGCCCTCCCGGGACAGGGGAAGGGGGACTGAAGCTTTCTTT
TRBD1,.,TRBV12-5,TRBJ1-1,CASGGDRGEAFF,TGTGCTAGTGGTGGGGACAGAGGCGAAGCTTTCTTT
.,many,TRBV12-3/TRBV12-4,TRBJ2-7,CASSLRAEGNEQYF,TGTGCCAGCAGTTTACGGGCGGAAGGGAACGAGCAGTACTTC
TRBD1,many,TRBV12-3/TRBV12-4,TRBJ1-4,CASSVRTGWRNEKLFF,TGTGCCAGCAGTGTACGGACAGGGTGGCGGAATGAAAAACTGTTTTTT
.,many,TRBV6-2/TRBV6-3,TRBJ1-5,CASKPGKHYGQPQHF,TGTGCCAGCAAACCAGGGAAGCATTATGGTCAGCCCCAGCATTTT
TRBD2,many,TRBV6-6,TRBJ2-1,CASSYPLAGLNEQFF,TGTGCCAGCAGTTACCCTCTAGCGGGGCTAAATGAGCAGTTCTTC
.,few,TRBV12-2,TRBJ1-2,CASRPGDRVSRYGYTF,TGTGCAAGTCGCCCAGGCGACAGGGTATCTCGCTATGGCTACACCTTC
.,many,TRBV5-1,TRBJ2-1,CASSLTGSSYNEQFF,TGCGCCAGCAGCTTAACAGGGTCTTCCTACAATGAGCAGTTCTTC
.,many,TRBV7-3,TRBJ2-2,CASSQVGVTNTGELFF,TGTGCCAGCAGCCAGGTGGGGGTCACGAACACCGGGGAGCTGTTTTTT
TRBD1,.,TRBV27,TRBJ2-5,CASSLFRQGQETQYF,TGTGCCAGCAGTTTATTTAGACAGGGCCAAGAGACCCAGTACTTC
.,many,TRBV15,TRBJ2-1,CATSRQTGTSYNEQFF,TGTGCCACCAGCAGACAAACCGGGACTTCATACAATGAGCAGTTCTTC
TRBD1,many,TRBV29-1,TRBJ1-2,CSVPRTGASANYGYTF,TGCAGCGTGCCGAGGACAGGGGCGAGCGCTAACTATGGCTACACCTTC
.,many,TRBV10-3,TRBJ2-3,CAISEGSTITDTQYF,TGTGCCATCAGTGAAGGGTCGACAATCACAGATACGCAGTATTTT
.,many,TRBV4-3,TRBJ1-5,CASSQDHRVNQPQHF,TGCGCCAGCAGCCAAGATCACAGGGTGAATCAGCCCCAGCATTTT